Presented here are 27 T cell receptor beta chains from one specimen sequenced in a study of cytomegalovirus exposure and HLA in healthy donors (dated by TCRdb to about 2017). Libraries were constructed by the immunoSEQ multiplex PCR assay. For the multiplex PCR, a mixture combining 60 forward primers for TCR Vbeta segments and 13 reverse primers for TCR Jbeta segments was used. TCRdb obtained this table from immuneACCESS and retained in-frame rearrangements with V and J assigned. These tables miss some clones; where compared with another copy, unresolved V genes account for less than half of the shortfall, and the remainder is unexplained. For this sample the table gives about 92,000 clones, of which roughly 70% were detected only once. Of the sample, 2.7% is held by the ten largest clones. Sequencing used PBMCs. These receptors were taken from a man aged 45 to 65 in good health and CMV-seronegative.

The CDR3 spells CASSPGTFRPSSYEQYF. The CDR3 DNA follows: TGTGCCAGCAGCCCCGGGACTTTCCGACCGAGCTCCTACGAGCAGTACTTC. V is TRBV5-8 and J is TRBJ2-7, with a weak D call TRBD2 (6 bases). Germline CDR1 and CDR2: SGHTS and YDEGEE. The CDR3 has 17 amino acids. V dropped 4 bases and J dropped 0 bases, with 20 bases sitting between them.

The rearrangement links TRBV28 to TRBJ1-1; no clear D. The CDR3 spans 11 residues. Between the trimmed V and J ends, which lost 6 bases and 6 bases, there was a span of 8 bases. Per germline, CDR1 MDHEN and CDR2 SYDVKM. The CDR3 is CASSPPAEAFF. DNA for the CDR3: TGTGCCAGCAGCCCCCCTGCTGAAGCTTTCTTT.

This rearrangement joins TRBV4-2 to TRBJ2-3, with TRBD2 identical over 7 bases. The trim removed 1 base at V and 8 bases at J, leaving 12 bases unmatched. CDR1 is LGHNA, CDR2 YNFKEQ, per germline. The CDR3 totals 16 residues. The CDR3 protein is CASSQVSAGEFVTQYF. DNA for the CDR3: TGTGCCAGCAGCCAAGTCAGTGCGGGGGAGTTTGTTACGCAGTATTTT.

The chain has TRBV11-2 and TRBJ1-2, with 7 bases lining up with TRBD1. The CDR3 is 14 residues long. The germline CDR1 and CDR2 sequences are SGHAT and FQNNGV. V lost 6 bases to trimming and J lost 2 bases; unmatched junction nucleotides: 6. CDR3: CASRNRGLNYGYTF. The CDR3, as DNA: TGTGCCAGCAGGAACAGGGGTCTGAACTATGGCTACACCTTC.

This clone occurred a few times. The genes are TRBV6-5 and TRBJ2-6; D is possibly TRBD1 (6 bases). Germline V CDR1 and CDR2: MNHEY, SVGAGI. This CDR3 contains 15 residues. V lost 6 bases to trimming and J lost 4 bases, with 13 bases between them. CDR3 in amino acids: CASSPQGFGANVLTF. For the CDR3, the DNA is TGTGCCAGCAGCCCTCAGGGGTTCGGGGCCAACGTCCTGACTTTC.

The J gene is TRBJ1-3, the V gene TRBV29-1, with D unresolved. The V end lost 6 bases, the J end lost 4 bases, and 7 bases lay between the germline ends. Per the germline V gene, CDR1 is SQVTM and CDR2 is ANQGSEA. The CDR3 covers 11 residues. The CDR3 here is CSVHTGNTIYF. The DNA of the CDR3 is TGCAGCGTCCACACCGGAAACACCATATATTTT.

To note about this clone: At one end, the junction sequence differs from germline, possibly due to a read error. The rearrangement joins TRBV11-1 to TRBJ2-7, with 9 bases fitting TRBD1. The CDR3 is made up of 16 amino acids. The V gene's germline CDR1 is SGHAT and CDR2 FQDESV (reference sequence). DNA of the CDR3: TGTGCCAGCAGACCTTCCCCGGGACAGGGCTCCCACGAGCAGTACTTC. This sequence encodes CASRPSPGQGSHEQYF.

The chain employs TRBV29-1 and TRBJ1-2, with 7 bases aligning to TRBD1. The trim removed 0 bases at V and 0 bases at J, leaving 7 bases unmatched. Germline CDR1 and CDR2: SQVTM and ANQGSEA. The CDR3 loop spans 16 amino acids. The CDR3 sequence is CSVEEWRDSANYGYTF. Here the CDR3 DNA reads TGCAGCGTTGAAGAATGGAGGGACAGTGCTAACTATGGCTACACCTTC. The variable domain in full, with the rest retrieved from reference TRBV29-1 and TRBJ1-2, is SAVISQKPSRDICQRGTSLTIQCQVDSQVTMMFWYRQQPGQSLTLIATANQGSEATYESGFVIDKFPISRPNLTFSTLTVSNMSPEDSSIYLCSVEEWRDSANYGYTFGSGTRLTVV.

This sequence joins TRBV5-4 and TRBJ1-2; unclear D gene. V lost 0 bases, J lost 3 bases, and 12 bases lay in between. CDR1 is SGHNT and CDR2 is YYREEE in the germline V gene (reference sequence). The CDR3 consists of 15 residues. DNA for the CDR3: TGTGCCAGCAGCTTGGAGCCCCTTCCCTACTATGGCTACACCTTC. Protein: CASSLEPLPYYGYTF.

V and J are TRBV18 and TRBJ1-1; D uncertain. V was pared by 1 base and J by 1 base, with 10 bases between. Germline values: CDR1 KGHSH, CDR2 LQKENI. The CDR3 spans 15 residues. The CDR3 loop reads CASSPRVGANTEAFF. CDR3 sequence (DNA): TGTGCCAGCTCACCACGGGTGGGAGCGAACACTGAAGCTTTCTTT.

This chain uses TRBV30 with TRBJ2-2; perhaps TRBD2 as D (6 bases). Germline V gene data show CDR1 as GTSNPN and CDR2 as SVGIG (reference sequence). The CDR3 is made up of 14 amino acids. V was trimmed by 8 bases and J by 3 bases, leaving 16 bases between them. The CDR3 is CAVGRESDTGELFF. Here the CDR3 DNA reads TGTGCCGTTGGACGGGAGTCGGACACCGGGGAGCTGTTTTTT. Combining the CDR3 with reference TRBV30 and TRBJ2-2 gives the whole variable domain SQTIHQWPATLVQPVGSPLSLECTVEGTSNPNLYWYRQAAGRGLQLLFYSVGIGQISSEVPQNLSASRPQDRQFILSSKKLLLSDSGFYLCAVGRESDTGELFFGEGSRLTVL.

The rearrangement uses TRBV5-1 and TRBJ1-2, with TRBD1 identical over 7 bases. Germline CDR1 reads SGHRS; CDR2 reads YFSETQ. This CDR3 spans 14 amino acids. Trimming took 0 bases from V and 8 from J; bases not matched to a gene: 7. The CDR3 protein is CASSLAGGNGGYTF. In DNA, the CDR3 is TGCGCCAGCAGCTTGGCAGGGGGGAACGGCGGCTACACCTTC.

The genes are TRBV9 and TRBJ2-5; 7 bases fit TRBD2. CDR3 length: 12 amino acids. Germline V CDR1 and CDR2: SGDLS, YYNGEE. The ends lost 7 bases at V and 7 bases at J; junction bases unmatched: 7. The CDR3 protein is CASGGPGGTQYF. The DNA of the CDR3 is TGTGCCAGCGGGGGACCGGGGGGGACCCAGTACTTC.

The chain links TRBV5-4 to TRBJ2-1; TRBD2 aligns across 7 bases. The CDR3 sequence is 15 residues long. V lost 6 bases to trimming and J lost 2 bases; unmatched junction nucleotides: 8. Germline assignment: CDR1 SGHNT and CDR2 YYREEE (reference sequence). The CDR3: CASTLGGGAYNEQFF. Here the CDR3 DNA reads TGTGCCAGCACCCTTGGGGGGGGAGCCTACAATGAGCAGTTCTTC.

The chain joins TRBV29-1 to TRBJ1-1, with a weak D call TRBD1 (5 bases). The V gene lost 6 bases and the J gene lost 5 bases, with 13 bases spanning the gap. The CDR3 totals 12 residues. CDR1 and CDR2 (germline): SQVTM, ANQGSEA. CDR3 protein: CSVRRGGTEAFF. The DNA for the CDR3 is TGCAGCGTGAGACGGGGGGGGACTGAAGCTTTCTTT.

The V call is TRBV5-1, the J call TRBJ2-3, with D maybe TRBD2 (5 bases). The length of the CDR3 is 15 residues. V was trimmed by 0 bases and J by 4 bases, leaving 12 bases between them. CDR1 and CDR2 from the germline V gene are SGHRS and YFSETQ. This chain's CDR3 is CASSLGHSGADTQYF. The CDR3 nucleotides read TGCGCCAGCAGCTTGGGCCACTCCGGGGCAGATACGCAGTATTTT.

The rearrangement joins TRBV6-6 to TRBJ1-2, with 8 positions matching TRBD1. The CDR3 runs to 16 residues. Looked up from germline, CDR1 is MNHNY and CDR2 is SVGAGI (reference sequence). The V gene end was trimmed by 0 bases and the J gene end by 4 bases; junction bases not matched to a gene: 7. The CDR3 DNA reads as TGTGCCAGCAGTTACTCGCGGACAGGGCTCGGCTATGGCTACACCTTC. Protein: CASSYSRTGLGYGYTF.

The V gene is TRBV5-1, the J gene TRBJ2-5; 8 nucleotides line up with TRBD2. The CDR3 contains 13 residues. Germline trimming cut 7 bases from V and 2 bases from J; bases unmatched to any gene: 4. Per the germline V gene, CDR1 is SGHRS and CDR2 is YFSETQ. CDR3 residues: CASGGGGQETQYF. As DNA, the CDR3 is TGCGCCAGCGGGGGCGGGGGGCAAGAGACCCAGTACTTC.

Here the CDR3 reads CASSPQGLLSTEAFF. Here the CDR3 DNA reads TGTGCCAGCAGTCCACAGGGTCTACTTAGCACTGAAGCTTTCTTT. This chain links TRBV27 with TRBJ1-1, with D maybe TRBD1 (6 bases). With 5 bases removed from V and 4 bases from J, the gap between germline ends came to 17 bases. The CDR3 is 15 amino acids. CDR1 MNHEY and CDR2 SMNVEV come from the germline V gene (reference sequence).

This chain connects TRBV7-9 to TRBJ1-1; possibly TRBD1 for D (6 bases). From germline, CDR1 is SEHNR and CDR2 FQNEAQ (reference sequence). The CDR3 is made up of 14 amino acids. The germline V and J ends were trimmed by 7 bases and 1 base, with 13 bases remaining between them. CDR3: CASTSDRQNTEAFF. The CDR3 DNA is TGTGCCAGCACCTCGGACAGACAGAACACTGAAGCTTTCTTT.

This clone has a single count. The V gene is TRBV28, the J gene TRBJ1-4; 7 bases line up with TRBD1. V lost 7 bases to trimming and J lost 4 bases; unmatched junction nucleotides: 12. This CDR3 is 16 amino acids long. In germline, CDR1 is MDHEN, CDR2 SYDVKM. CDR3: CASTRTAGTVNEKLFF. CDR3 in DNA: TGTGCCAGCACTAGAACCGCCGGGACAGTTAATGAAAAACTGTTTTTT.

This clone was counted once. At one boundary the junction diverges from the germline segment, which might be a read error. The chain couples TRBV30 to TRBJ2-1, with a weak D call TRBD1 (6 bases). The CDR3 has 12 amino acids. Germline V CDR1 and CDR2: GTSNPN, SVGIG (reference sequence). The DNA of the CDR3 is TGTGCCGGGAGACAGGTAGGGAATGAGCAGTTCTTC. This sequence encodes CAGRQVGNEQFF. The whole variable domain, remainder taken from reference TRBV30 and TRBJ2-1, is SQTIHQWPATLVQPVGSPLSLECTVEGTSNPNLYWYRQAAGRGLQLLFYSVGIGQISSEVPQNLSASRPQDRQFILSSKKLLLSDSGFYLCAGRQVGNEQFFGPGTRLTVL.

The CDR3 protein is CATRLAGAHNEQFF. For the CDR3, the DNA is TGTGCCACCAGGTTAGCGGGAGCCCACAATGAGCAGTTCTTC. V gene TRBV15 combines with J gene TRBJ2-1, with TRBD2 identical over 9 bases. Losses at the gene ends were 6 bases for V and 5 bases for J; bases not matched to a gene: 5. The CDR3 covers 14 residues. CDR1 and CDR2 (germline): LNHNV, YYDKDF (reference sequence).

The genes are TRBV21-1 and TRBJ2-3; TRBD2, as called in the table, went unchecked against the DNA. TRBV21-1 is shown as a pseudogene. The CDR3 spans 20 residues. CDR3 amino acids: CASSKSPVQSESGSTDTQYF. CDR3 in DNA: TGTGCCAGCAGCAAAAGCCCTGTCCAAAGCGAGAGCGGAAGCACAGATACGCAGTATTTT.

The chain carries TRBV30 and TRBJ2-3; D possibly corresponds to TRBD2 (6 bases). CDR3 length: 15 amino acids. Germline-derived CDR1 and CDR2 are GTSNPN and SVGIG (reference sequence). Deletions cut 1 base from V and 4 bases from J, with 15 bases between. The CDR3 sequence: CAWSAGLPVADTQYF. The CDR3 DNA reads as TGTGCCTGGAGTGCGGGACTCCCCGTTGCAGATACGCAGTATTTT. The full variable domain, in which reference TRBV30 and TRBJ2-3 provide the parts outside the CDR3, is SQTIHQWPATLVQPVGSPLSLECTVEGTSNPNLYWYRQAAGRGLQLLFYSVGIGQISSEVPQNLSASRPQDRQFILSSKKLLLSDSGFYLCAWSAGLPVADTQYFGPGTRLTVL.

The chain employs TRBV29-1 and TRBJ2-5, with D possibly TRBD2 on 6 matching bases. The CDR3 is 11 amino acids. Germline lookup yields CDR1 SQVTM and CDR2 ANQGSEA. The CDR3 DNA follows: TGCTCCCTGGGGGGACCAGAGACCCAGTACTTC. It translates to CSLGGPETQYF.

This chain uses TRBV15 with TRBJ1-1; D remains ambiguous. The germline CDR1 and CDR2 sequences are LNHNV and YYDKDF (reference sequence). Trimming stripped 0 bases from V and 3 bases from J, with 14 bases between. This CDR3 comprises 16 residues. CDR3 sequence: CATSRDGPNKDTEAFF. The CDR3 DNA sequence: TGTGCCACCAGCAGAGATGGGCCGAATAAGGACACTGAAGCTTTCTTT.